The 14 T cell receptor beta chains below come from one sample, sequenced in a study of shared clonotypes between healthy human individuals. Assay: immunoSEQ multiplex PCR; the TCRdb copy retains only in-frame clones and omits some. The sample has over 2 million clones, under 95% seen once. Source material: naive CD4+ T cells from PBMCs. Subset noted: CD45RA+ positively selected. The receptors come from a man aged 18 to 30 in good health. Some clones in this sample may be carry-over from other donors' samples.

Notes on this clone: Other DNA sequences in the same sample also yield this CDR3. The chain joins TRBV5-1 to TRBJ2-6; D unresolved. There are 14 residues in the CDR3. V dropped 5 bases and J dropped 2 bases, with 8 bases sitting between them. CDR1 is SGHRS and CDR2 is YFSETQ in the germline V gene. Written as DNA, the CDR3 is TGCGCCAGCAGTCTGACCCCTGGGGCCAACGTCCTGACTTTC. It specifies CASSLTPGANVLTF.

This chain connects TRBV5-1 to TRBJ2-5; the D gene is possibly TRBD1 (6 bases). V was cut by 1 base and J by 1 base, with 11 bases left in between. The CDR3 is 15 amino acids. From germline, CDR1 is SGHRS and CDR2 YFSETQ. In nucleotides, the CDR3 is TGCGCCAGCAGCTTGCGTGGACAGATCCAAGAGACCCAGTACTTC. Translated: CASSLRGQIQETQYF.

The CDR3 nucleotides read TGTGCCAGCAGGCTACAAGAGACCCAGTACTTC. Encoded protein: CASRLQETQYF. The J gene is TRBJ2-5, the V gene TRBV6-6; D is unclear. The length of the CDR3 is 11 residues. The germline V gene encodes CDR1 MNHNY and CDR2 SVGAGI (reference sequence). The V gene lost 6 bases and the J gene lost 2 bases, with 4 bases spanning the gap.

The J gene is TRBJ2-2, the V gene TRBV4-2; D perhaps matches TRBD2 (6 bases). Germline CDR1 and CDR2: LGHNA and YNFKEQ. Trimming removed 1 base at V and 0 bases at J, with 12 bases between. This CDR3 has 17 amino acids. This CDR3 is CASSQVPGTANTGELFF. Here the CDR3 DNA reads TGTGCCAGCAGCCAAGTGCCTGGGACTGCGAACACCGGGGAGCTGTTTTTT.

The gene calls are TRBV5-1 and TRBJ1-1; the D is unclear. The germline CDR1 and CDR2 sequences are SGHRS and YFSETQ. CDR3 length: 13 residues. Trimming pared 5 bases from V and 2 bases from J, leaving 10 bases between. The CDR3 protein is CASRVGINTEAFF. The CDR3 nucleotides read TGCGCCAGCAGGGTAGGAATCAACACTGAAGCTTTCTTT.

CDR3 amino acids: CASSEQANTDTQYF. CDR3 sequence (DNA): TGCGCCAGCAGCGAACAGGCGAACACAGATACGCAGTATTTT. The chain couples TRBV5-1 to TRBJ2-3; perhaps TRBD1 as D (5 bases). CDR1 and CDR2 from the germline V gene are SGHRS and YFSETQ. The CDR3 contains 14 residues. V was trimmed by 4 bases and J by 2 bases, leaving 11 bases between them.

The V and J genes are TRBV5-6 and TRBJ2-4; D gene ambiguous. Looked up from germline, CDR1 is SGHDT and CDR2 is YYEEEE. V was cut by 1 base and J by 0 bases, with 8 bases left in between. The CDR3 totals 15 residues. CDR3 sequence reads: CASSLYRVAKNIQYF. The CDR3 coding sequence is TGTGCCAGCAGCTTGTACCGGGTAGCCAAAAACATTCAGTACTTC.

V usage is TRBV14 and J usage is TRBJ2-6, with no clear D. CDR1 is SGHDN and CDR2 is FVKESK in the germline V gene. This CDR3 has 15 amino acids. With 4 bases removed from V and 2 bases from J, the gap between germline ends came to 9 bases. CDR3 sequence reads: CASSRLMAGANVLTF. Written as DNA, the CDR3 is TGTGCCAGCAGCCGCCTTATGGCTGGGGCCAACGTCCTGACTTTC.

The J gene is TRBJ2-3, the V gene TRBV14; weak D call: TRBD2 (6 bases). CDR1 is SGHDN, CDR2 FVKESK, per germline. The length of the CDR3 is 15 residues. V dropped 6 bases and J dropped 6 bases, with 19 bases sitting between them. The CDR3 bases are TGTGCCAGCAGAGCGATTGGCGGGGCCCGGGATACGCAGTATTTT. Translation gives CASRAIGGARDTQYF.

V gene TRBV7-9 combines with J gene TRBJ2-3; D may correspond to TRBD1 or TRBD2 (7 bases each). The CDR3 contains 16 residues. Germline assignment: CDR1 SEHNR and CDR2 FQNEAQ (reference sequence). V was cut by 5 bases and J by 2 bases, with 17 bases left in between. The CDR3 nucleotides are TGTGCCAGCAGCCCAGGGGGGGGAACCAACACAGATACGCAGTATTTT. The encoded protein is CASSPGGGTNTDTQYF.

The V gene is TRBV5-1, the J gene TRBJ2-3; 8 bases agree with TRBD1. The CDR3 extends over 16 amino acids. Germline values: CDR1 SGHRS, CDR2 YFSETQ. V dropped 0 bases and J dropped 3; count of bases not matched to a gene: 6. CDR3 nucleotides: TGCGCCAGCAGCTTGGACTGGACAGGGACGACAGATACGCAGTATTTT. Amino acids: CASSLDWTGTTDTQYF. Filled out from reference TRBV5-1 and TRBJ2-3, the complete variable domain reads KAGVTQTPRYLIKTRGQQVTLSCSPISGHRSVSWYQQTPGQGLQFLFEYFSETQRNKGNFPGRFSGRQFSNSRSEMNVSTLELGDSALYLCASSLDWTGTTDTQYFGPGTRLTVL.

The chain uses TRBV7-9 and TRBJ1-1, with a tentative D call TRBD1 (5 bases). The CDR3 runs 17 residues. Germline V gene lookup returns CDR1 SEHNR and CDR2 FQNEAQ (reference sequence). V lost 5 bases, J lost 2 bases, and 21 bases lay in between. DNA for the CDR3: TGTGCCAGCAGCCCGCCCGCGGCAGGGCCCAGTAACACTGAAGCTTTCTTT. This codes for CASSPPAAGPSNTEAFF.

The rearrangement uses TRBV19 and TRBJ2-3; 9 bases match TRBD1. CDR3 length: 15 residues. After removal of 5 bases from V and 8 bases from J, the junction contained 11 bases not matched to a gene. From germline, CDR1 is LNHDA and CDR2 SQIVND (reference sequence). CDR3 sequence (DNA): TGTGCCAGTAGTCCCTCTCACAGGGGGCGTGTTACGCAGTATTTT. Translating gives CASSPSHRGRVTQYF.

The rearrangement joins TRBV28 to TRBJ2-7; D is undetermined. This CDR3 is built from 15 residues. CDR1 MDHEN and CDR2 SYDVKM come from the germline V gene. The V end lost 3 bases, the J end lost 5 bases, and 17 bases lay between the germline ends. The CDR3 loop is CASSFGTRKFNEQYF. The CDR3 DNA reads TGTGCCAGCAGTTTTGGCACCCGGAAGTTCAACGAGCAGTACTTC.